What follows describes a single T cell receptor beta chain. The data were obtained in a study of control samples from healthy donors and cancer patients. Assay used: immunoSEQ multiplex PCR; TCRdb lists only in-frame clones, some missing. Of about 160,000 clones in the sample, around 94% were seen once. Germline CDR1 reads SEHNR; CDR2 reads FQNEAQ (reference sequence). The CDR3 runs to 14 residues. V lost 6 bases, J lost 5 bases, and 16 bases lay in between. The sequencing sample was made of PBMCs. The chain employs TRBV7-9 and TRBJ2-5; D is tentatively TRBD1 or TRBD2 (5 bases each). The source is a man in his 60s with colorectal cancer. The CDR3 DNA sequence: TGTGCCAGCAGACACACTAGGGGCGGGGAGACCCAGTACTTC. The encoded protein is CASRHTRGGETQYF.